These 5 T cell receptor beta chains were sequenced from one sample in a study of T-cell memory formation after mild COVID-19. TCRdb redid the calling of the 5' RACE reads with MiXCR, one entry per CDR3 protein. The sample lists 85,000 to 130,000 distinct CDR3 sequences; 11% were seen once. Material for sequencing was PBMCs or a T cell subset sorted from them (not recorded which). Every receptor here comes from a man younger than 35 who had mild COVID-19 (a few samples of this study predate the infection). Cell type and time point are not known.

V gene TRBV5-1 combines with J gene TRBJ1-1; D perhaps matches TRBD1 (6 bases). The CDR3 is made up of 13 amino acids. Trimming shortened V by 4 bases and J by 7 bases, and 14 bases separated the two germline ends. Germline CDR1 SGHRS, CDR2 YFSETQ. As DNA, the CDR3 is TGCGCCAGCAGCATACCTGGACAGTATGAAGCTTTCTTT. Protein sequence: CASSIPGQYEAFF.

This clonotype was counted a few times. The rearrangement uses TRBV4-3 and TRBJ2-6; D is perhaps TRBD1 (5 bases). The CDR3 spans 16 residues. Germline assignment: CDR1 LGHNA and CDR2 YSLEER. V was trimmed by 3 bases and J by 1 base, leaving 10 bases between them. The CDR3 DNA reads as TGCGCCAGCAGCCAGGAGACAGAGTCTGGGGCCAACGTCCTGACTTTC. Translation: CASSQETESGANVLTF.

The rearrangement links TRBV29-1 to TRBJ2-7; D tentatively fits TRBD1 or TRBD2 (5 bases each). The CDR3 has 12 residues. V lost 6 bases to trimming and J lost 6 bases, with 15 bases between them. The germline gives CDR1 SQVTM, CDR2 ANQGSEA. The CDR3 reads CSVARDGGEQYF. The CDR3 bases are TGCAGCGTCGCACGGGACGGTGGCGAGCAGTACTTC.

The chain employs TRBV12-5 and TRBJ2-2; D ambiguous. The CDR3 is 15 residues long. In germline, CDR1 is LGHNT, CDR2 FRNRAP. V was clipped by 2 bases and J by 0 bases, with 7 bases between them. DNA of the CDR3: TGTGCTAGTGGTTTGCCCTCCGCGAACACCGGGGAGCTGTTTTTT. Protein sequence: CASGLPSANTGELFF.

The CDR3 DNA reads as TGCGCCAGCAGCCAAGGGACAGGGTTGGGTAATTCACCCCTCCACTTT. Its translation is CASSQGTGLGNSPLHF. This chain connects TRBV4-1 to TRBJ1-6; 8 nucleotides agree with TRBD1. This CDR3 has 16 residues. J was trimmed by 6 bases and V by 1 base; bases with no gene match: 5. The germline CDR1 and CDR2 sequences are MGHRA and YSYEKL.